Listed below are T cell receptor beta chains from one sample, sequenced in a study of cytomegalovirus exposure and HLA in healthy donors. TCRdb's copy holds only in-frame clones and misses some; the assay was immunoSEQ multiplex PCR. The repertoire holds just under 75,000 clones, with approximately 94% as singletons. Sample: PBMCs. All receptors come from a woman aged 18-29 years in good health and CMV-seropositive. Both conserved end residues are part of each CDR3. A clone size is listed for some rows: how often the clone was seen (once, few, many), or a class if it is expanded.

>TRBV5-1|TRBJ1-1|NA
CASSLNKENTEAFF
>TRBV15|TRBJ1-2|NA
CATSRDLLTGSVIHGYTF
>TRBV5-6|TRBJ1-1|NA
CASRDRQKVNTEAFF
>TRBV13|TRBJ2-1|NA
CASSLRSSGATYNEQFF
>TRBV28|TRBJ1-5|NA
CASSLAGKGQPQHF
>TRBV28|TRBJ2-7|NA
CASSSSSRLAGGSYEQYF
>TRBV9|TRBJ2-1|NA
CASRGQGYNEQFF
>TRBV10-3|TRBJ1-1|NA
CAISESGQGAAGAFF
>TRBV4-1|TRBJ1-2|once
CASSDRDIDNYGYTF
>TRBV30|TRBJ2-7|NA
CAWSVGGTSYEQYF
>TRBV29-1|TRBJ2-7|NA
CSVNLGGGPNEQYF
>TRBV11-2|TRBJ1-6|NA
CASSPPRQGRSPLHF
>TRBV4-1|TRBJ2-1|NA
CASSQDPSGTDPNEQFF
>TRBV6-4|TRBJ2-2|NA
CASSSVMAANTGELFF
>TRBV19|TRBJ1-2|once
CASSGTGNYGYTF
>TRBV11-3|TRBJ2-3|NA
CASEQGGGGTDTQYF